The entry below describes one T cell receptor beta chain. Here immunoSEQ multiplex PCR was the method, and the copy in TCRdb shows in-frame clones only, minus some. The repertoire holds 30,000 to 35,000 clones, with approximately 90% as singletons. The CDR3 has 16 amino acids. The germline CDR1 and CDR2 sequences are SGHAT and FQNNGV. The V end was cut by 1 base, the J end by 4 bases, with 16 bases between. There was relapse after autologous stem cell transplantation in every patient, and there was variation in brentuximab vedotin exposure. Magnetic depletion of unwanted cells isolated CD4+ T cells from thawed PBMCs. The data originate from a study of PD-1 blockade in classical Hodgkin lymphoma.

The sequences come from CD4+ T cells from blood, collected at baseline. The chain joins TRBV11-2 to TRBJ1-1; D remains ambiguous. This receptor was identified in a human donor with classical Hodgkin lymphoma. The CDR3 region has the DNA TGTGCCAGCAGCTTAGGAGAAACCTTGAGAGTCACTGAAGCTTTCTTT. It encodes CASSLGETLRVTEAFF.